A selection of T cell receptor beta chains follows, all from one sample in a study of T cell repertoires in cytomegalovirus infection. TCRdb recomputed calls from the reads with MiXCR, one row per CDR3 protein. The sample has around 180,000 distinct CDR3 sequences, approximately 30% seen once. Sequencing was performed on PBMCs. The receptors here all came from a human donor in good health (CMV status not recorded). Some clones in this sample may be carry-over from other donors' samples. Each CDR3 is given with its conserved first and last residue. Fields, in order: V gene, clone size, J gene, D gene, CDR3 DNA, CDR3 protein. D genes are given only for firm matches. The size entry is marked missing in some rows and otherwise reads once, few, many or a size class.

v_call: TRBV12-3/TRBV12-4; clone_size: few; j_call: TRBJ2-1; d_call: NA; cdr3_nt: TGTGCCAGCAGTTTTTACAGTTACAATGAGCAGTTCTTC; cdr3_aa: CASSFYSYNEQFF
v_call: TRBV7-2; clone_size: many; j_call: TRBJ1-2; d_call: TRBD1; cdr3_nt: TGTGCCAGCAGCTCTGGACAGGTGGGCTACACCTTC; cdr3_aa: CASSSGQVGYTF
v_call: TRBV19; clone_size: NA; j_call: TRBJ1-1; d_call: NA; cdr3_nt: TGTGCCAGTAGTATGTCACGGAACACTGAAGCTTTCTTT; cdr3_aa: CASSMSRNTEAFF
v_call: TRBV9; clone_size: NA; j_call: TRBJ1-2; d_call: TRBD1; cdr3_nt: TGTGCCAGCAGCGCGGACAGGCCATCTTATGGCTACACCTTC; cdr3_aa: CASSADRPSYGYTF
v_call: TRBV19; clone_size: NA; j_call: TRBJ2-5; d_call: NA; cdr3_nt: TGTGCCAGTAGTAGAAGGGGAGAGACCCAGTACTTC; cdr3_aa: CASSRRGETQYF
v_call: TRBV20-1; clone_size: NA; j_call: TRBJ1-1; d_call: NA; cdr3_nt: TGCAGTGCTAGTCGCTCAGGGTGGGGGAACACTGAAGCTTTCTTT; cdr3_aa: CSASRSGWGNTEAFF
v_call: TRBV20-1; clone_size: NA; j_call: TRBJ1-1; d_call: NA; cdr3_nt: TGCAGTGCTACCCCCCCAGGGACTGAAGCTTTCTTT; cdr3_aa: CSATPPGTEAFF
v_call: TRBV6-1; clone_size: NA; j_call: TRBJ1-2; d_call: TRBD1; cdr3_nt: TGTGCCAGCAGTGAAGCCGGACAGGGGATGGGCTACACCTTC; cdr3_aa: CASSEAGQGMGYTF
v_call: TRBV6-5; clone_size: NA; j_call: TRBJ2-6; d_call: TRBD1; cdr3_nt: TGCGCCGCCAAGGGGGCCACGGAAGACTCTGGGGCCAACGTCCTGACTTTC; cdr3_aa: CAAKGATEDSGANVLTF
v_call: TRBV7-9; clone_size: few; j_call: TRBJ2-7; d_call: NA; cdr3_nt: TGTGCCAGCAGCTGGAACAGGGAGGACGAGCAGTACTTC; cdr3_aa: CASSWNREDEQYF